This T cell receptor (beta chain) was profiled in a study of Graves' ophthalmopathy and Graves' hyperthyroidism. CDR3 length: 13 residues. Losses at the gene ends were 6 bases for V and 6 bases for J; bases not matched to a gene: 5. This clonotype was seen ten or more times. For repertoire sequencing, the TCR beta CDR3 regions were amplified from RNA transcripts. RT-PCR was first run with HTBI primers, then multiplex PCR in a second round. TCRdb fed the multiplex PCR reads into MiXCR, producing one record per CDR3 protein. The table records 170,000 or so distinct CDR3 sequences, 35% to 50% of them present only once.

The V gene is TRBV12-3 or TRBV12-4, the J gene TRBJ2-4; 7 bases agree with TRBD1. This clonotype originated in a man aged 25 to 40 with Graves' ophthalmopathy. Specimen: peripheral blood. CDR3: CASRESGGNIQYF. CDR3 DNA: TGTGCCAGCAGAGAATCAGGGGGAAACATTCAGTACTTC.